Many counts were recorded for the clone carrying this TCR beta chain. Its target is unknown. The junction and the germline gene differ at one end; a read error may be behind it. Generation of TCR cDNA used 5'RACE template switching (which added a universal primer site and UMIs). A single record per CDR3 protein comes from TCRdb applying MiXCR to the 5' RACE reads. The data contain 400,000 to 650,000 distinct CDR3 sequences, about a fifth of them seen just once; the ten biggest clones take up roughly a sixth. This record belongs to a study of T cells after yellow fever vaccination. On the study more broadly: Preparation used SMART-Seq v4 Ultra Low Input for the low-cell-number fractions. Study findings and constraints: In post-booster samples, most primary-vaccination clones reappeared (roughly 96% CD4, roughly 89% CD8). CD4 and CD8 compartments shared a small share of clonotypes, likely from convergent recombination.

CDR3 length: 12 residues. CDR1 is SGHTA, CDR2 FQGNSA, per germline. V is TRBV7-2 and J is TRBJ2-2, with unresolved D. This specimen consisted of PBMCs, obtained about 21 days after the first yellow fever vaccination. This receptor was identified in a man aged 18 to 30 who received the YFV17D yellow fever vaccine. CDR3 DNA sequence: TGTGCCAGCAGCTTAGTCGGGTCCCCCTGGGTTTTT. This encodes CASSLVGSPWVF.